The clone carrying this TCR beta chain was recorded many times. Its antigen is not known. The CDR3 runs 15 residues. J was trimmed by 0 bases and V by 0 bases; bases with no gene match: 2. Germline V gene lookup returns CDR1 SGHKS and CDR2 YYEKEE (reference sequence). The data were taken from a study of CD8 T cells in ankylosing spondylitis. Study-wide results and limits: It was reported that disease-linked clones were significantly enriched in matched ankylosing spondylitis synovial fluid. A TCR beta motif of fewer than ten highly homologous variants appeared characteristic of ankylosing spondylitis blood. Reactive arthritis synovial fluid and blood previously showed some of these motif variants.

Researchers built TCR beta libraries using quantitative 5'-RACE with molecular barcodes. TCRdb reanalysed the 5' RACE reads using MiXCR and keeps one entry per CDR3 protein. The repertoire holds 45,000 to 65,000 distinct CDR3 sequences, with 6.5% to 8% as singletons. V usage is TRBV5-5 and J usage is TRBJ1-2, with 7 bases lining up with TRBD1. This sequence originates from a female donor with ankylosing spondylitis or in good health (not recorded which). The material sequenced was blood, either unsorted or a sorted T cell fraction (not recorded which). This chain's CDR3 is CASSLGDSSNYGYTF. As DNA, the CDR3 is TGTGCCAGCAGCTTGGGGGACAGCTCTAACTATGGCTACACCTTC.